The rows below give T cell receptor beta chains drawn from one sample of a study of PD-1 blockade in mismatch repair-deficient tumors. Here immunoSEQ multiplex PCR was the method, and the copy in TCRdb shows in-frame clones only, minus some. The repertoire holds 38,000 or so clones, more than 75% seen once, with under 4% in the top ten. Sequenced material: peripheral blood, taken roughly 75 weeks after starting pembrolizumab. These TCRs come from an adult with mismatch repair-deficient cancer. The CDR3 runs from the conserved cysteine through the conserved F or W. Fields, in order: V gene, J gene, clone size, D gene, CDR3 DNA, CDR3 protein. A D gene is named only where the DNA matches it firmly. Rows may omit the clone size; those that give it use once, few, many or a size class.

v_gene: TRBV27; j_gene: TRBJ2-1; abundance: .; d_gene: TRBD2; CDR3nt: TGTGCCAGCAGTTACTGGACTAGCGGGAGTAATGAGCAGTTCTTC; CDR3aa: CASSYWTSGSNEQFF
v_gene: TRBV9; j_gene: TRBJ2-2; abundance: once; d_gene: TRBD2; CDR3nt: TGTGCCAGCAGTGAGGGGAAGCGGGAGCGGGGCACCGGGGAGCTGTTTTTT; CDR3aa: CASSEGKRERGTGELFF
v_gene: TRBV2; j_gene: TRBJ1-1; abundance: once; d_gene: .; CDR3nt: TGTGCCAGCAGTGAAGGGGGGACGAACACTGAAGCTTTCTTT; CDR3aa: CASSEGGTNTEAFF
v_gene: TRBV6-6; j_gene: TRBJ1-1; abundance: few; d_gene: .; CDR3nt: TGTGCCAGCAGTCCAACACGGGGGCGGAATATCTTT; CDR3aa: CASSPTRGRNIF
v_gene: TRBV29-1; j_gene: TRBJ2-3; abundance: .; d_gene: .; CDR3nt: TGCAGCCCCGCCCGGGCGTTAAGCGATACGCAGTATTTT; CDR3aa: CSPARALSDTQYF
v_gene: TRBV7-2; j_gene: TRBJ1-5; abundance: once; d_gene: .; CDR3nt: TGTGCCAGCAGCTTGGACTTTTATAGCAATCAGCCCCAGCATTTT; CDR3aa: CASSLDFYSNQPQHF
v_gene: TRBV10-3; j_gene: TRBJ2-1; abundance: once; d_gene: .; CDR3nt: TGTGCCATCAGTGGAAGTCCAGACAGCACCTACAATGAGCAGTTCTTC; CDR3aa: CAISGSPDSTYNEQFF
v_gene: TRBV9; j_gene: TRBJ2-1; abundance: .; d_gene: TRBD2; CDR3nt: TGTGCCAGCAGCCTGCGGGCTAGCGGAGGGTACAATGAGCAGTTCTTC; CDR3aa: CASSLRASGGYNEQFF
v_gene: TRBV14; j_gene: TRBJ2-5; abundance: once; d_gene: .; CDR3nt: TGTGCCAGCAGCCAACTGGGGACGCAAGAGACCCAGTACTTC; CDR3aa: CASSQLGTQETQYF
v_gene: TRBV29-1; j_gene: TRBJ2-5; abundance: .; d_gene: .; CDR3nt: TGCAGCGTTGAGGGGACCACGGCAAAACAAGAGACCCAGTACTTC; CDR3aa: CSVEGTTAKQETQYF
v_gene: TRBV14; j_gene: TRBJ2-1; abundance: .; d_gene: .; CDR3nt: TGTGCCAGCAGCCAGACTAACTACAATGAGCAGTTCTTC; CDR3aa: CASSQTNYNEQFF
v_gene: TRBV7-6; j_gene: TRBJ2-1; abundance: .; d_gene: TRBD2; CDR3nt: TGTGCCAGCAGCCGTACTAGCGGGATTCTCGGCTCCTACAATGAGCAGTTCTTC; CDR3aa: CASSRTSGILGSYNEQFF
v_gene: TRBV9; j_gene: TRBJ1-2; abundance: .; d_gene: .; CDR3nt: TGTGCCAGCAGCACCACAGGACAGCGCTATGGCTACACCTTC; CDR3aa: CASSTTGQRYGYTF
v_gene: TRBV6-5; j_gene: TRBJ2-7; abundance: .; d_gene: TRBD2; CDR3nt: TGTGCCAGCAGTTCGACTAGCGAGAGCTCCTACGAGCAGTACTTC; CDR3aa: CASSSTSESSYEQYF
v_gene: TRBV30; j_gene: TRBJ2-7; abundance: .; d_gene: .; CDR3nt: TGTGCCTGGCAGGGTTCCTACGAGCAGTACTTC; CDR3aa: CAWQGSYEQYF
v_gene: TRBV27; j_gene: TRBJ1-1; abundance: few; d_gene: .; CDR3nt: TGTGCCAGCAGGTGGGGGGTTGGGAATATGAACACTGAAGCTTTCTTT; CDR3aa: CASRWGVGNMNTEAFF
v_gene: TRBV6-1; j_gene: TRBJ2-5; abundance: .; d_gene: TRBD1; CDR3nt: TGTGCCAGCAGTGACATGGACAGGTCATACCTGGGGGCCCAGTACTTC; CDR3aa: CASSDMDRSYLGAQYF
v_gene: TRBV5-8; j_gene: TRBJ2-3; abundance: .; d_gene: TRBD1; CDR3nt: TGTGCCAGCAGCCTCGGGCAGGGGGACACAGATACGCAGTATTTT; CDR3aa: CASSLGQGDTDTQYF
v_gene: TRBV2; j_gene: TRBJ2-2; abundance: .; d_gene: .; CDR3nt: TGTGCCAGCAGAAAAGACACCGGGGAGCTGTTTTTT; CDR3aa: CASRKDTGELFF
v_gene: TRBV7-6; j_gene: TRBJ2-5; abundance: .; d_gene: .; CDR3nt: TGTGCCAGCAGCTTAGGGCTTAGGACTCAAGAGACCCAGTACTTC; CDR3aa: CASSLGLRTQETQYF
v_gene: TRBV18; j_gene: TRBJ1-1; abundance: few; d_gene: .; CDR3nt: TGTGCCAGCTCACCTAAGAAGAACACTGAAGCTTTCTTT; CDR3aa: CASSPKKNTEAFF
v_gene: TRBV7-6; j_gene: TRBJ2-7; abundance: once; d_gene: TRBD2; CDR3nt: TGTGCCAGCAGCCGACTAGCGGGGTCGTGGGAGCAGTACTTC; CDR3aa: CASSRLAGSWEQYF
v_gene: TRBV5-1; j_gene: TRBJ1-1; abundance: .; d_gene: .; CDR3nt: TGCGCCAGCAGCTTTCAGGGCTCCTCCACTGAAGCTTTCTTT; CDR3aa: CASSFQGSSTEAFF
v_gene: TRBV7-6; j_gene: TRBJ2-7; abundance: .; d_gene: TRBD2; CDR3nt: TGTGCCAGCAGCTACCCGGGGGGGGGCGCTTATTACGAGCAGTACTTC; CDR3aa: CASSYPGGGAYYEQYF